A selection of T cell receptor beta chains follows, all from one sample in a study of OX40 agonist ivuxolimab in advanced cancers. Clones were read by immunoSEQ multiplex PCR, and TCRdb kept only the in-frame ones, dropping some. The table includes some 100,000 clones, over 75% detected once. Sequenced material: CD4+ or CD8+ T cells sorted from blood, taken in a trial of the OX40 agonist ivuxolimab. These TCRs come from an adult with an advanced solid tumor such as melanoma, head and neck, liver or kidney cancer. Both conserved end residues are trimmed from each CDR3. Clone size appears in some rows only: once, few, many, or a class for an expanded clone.

.	TRBV2	TRBJ2-3	ASRGTIIPADTQY
.	TRBV9	TRBJ2-7	ASSPGDGPQY
.	TRBV5-1	TRBJ2-7	ASSVSYEQY
.	TRBV5-1	TRBJ2-3	ASSSGGSLDTQY
.	TRBV2	TRBJ1-2	ASGTTYGYT
.	TRBV6-6	TRBJ2-5	ASSPASRGEQY
.	TRBV19	TRBJ2-3	ASSIRAGTDTQY
.	TRBV7-2	TRBJ1-2	ASSVRALGYT
.	TRBV4-1	TRBJ2-3	ASSSDRGYTGTQY
.	TRBV19	TRBJ2-1	ASSISDTYNEQF
.	TRBV30	TRBJ2-5	AWRDRQGADFGETQY
.	TRBV18	TRBJ2-3	ASSPIDSTDTQY
.	TRBV5-8	TRBJ2-7	ASSQPQGRAYEQY
.	TRBV5-6	TRBJ2-3	ASSLGVDTQY
.	TRBV30	TRBJ2-3	AWSVANPSVDTQY
.	TRBV20-1	TRBJ1-1	SARDTPEAF
.	TRBV9	TRBJ2-3	ASSVALGSSSPDTQY
.	TRBV7-8	TRBJ1-2	ASSFRRGGEANYGYT
.	TRBV5-6	TRBJ2-7	ASTQRGATYEQY
once	TRBV6-4	TRBJ2-7	ASSDVVGGISYEQY
.	TRBV28	TRBJ2-5	ASSGLAVGKTQY
.	TRBV2	TRBJ1-5	ASTVGTSSNQPQH
.	TRBV30	TRBJ2-5	AWKGRYQETQY
.	TRBV7-9	TRBJ2-4	ASSLSGGKNIQY
few	TRBV5-1	TRBJ2-7	ASSFTVSYEQY
.	TRBV18	TRBJ1-2	ASSSGQSSSTSYGYT
.	TRBV2	TRBJ2-1	ASSLGLVMDEQF
.	TRBV6-6	TRBJ1-3	ASRRTGSSGNTIY
few	TRBV11-2	TRBJ2-2	ASSFSYRGQAGELF
.	TRBV7-2	TRBJ1-1	ASSLGVAAF
.	TRBV7-8	TRBJ2-3	ASSWTSGSGGTDTQY
.	TRBV15	TRBJ1-5	ATRGQGPNQPQH
.	TRBV18	TRBJ2-7	ASSLGGRGLDEQY
.	TRBV11-2	TRBJ2-7	ASSLRGSSSYEQY
.	TRBV30	TRBJ2-3	AWSGDTQY
.	TRBV9	TRBJ2-5	ASSRGAGGEETQY
.	TRBV18	TRBJ2-5	ASSPRQGRETQY
.	TRBV11-2	TRBJ2-7	ASSSGAGGTYEQY
once	TRBV6-5	TRBJ2-3	ASSYGRRTDTQY
.	TRBV28	TRBJ2-3	ASSSLGEDTQY
.	TRBV29-1	TRBJ1-1	SVERSPGNTEAF
.	TRBV5-1	TRBJ2-1	ASSLFGTGFVDEQF
.	TRBV6-6	TRBJ1-1	ASSARANTEAF
.	TRBV6-5	TRBJ1-1	ASRRLTGWEAF
.	TRBV27	TRBJ2-1	ASSLSRTAVGEQF
.	TRBV2	TRBJ2-1	ASSAPGQGKDEQF
.	TRBV6-5	TRBJ2-7	ASYPTGSSYEQY
.	TRBV5-8	TRBJ2-1	ASSFRGRANEQF
.	TRBV11-2	TRBJ2-5	ASSIGTLQETQY
.	TRBV4-1	TRBJ1-2	ASSQEAPGAYGYT
.	TRBV7-8	TRBJ1-2	ASSLDRRVGYT
.	TRBV7-9	TRBJ1-4	ASSSGQGNLVGEKLF